This TCR beta chain was recorded in a study of shared clonotypes between healthy human individuals. Regarding the study as a whole: Sharing of clonotypes among donors was expected to vary with sequencing depth. Around 5% was the fraction of naive CD4 clonotypes found shared across four donors. The authors sampled blood alone, and tissue repertoires likely differ.

In the naive CD8 group, cells lacked CD45RO and were positively selected for CCR7, so terminally differentiated effector memory CD45RA+ cells were left out. Per germline, CDR1 SGHDT and CDR2 YYEEEE. This CDR3 contains 12 residues. Trimming removed 0 bases from V and 7 bases from J, with 5 bases in between. On this clone: The target antigen is unknown. This sample includes further DNA sequences coding for the same CDR3.

Each replicate PCR on the sorted subsets used 150 to 200 ng DNA (roughly 27,000 T cell genomes). The assay was immunoSEQ multiplex PCR, and TCRdb's table has in-frame clones only and misses some. This sample carries about 2.1 million clones, 93% of them seen once, and the ten largest clones take 1.5% to 2%. The J gene is TRBJ2-1, the V gene TRBV5-6; D is unclear. The sequenced sample consisted of naive CD8+ T cells from PBMCs. The origin of this receptor is a man aged 18 to 29 in good health. Some clones in this sample may be carry-over from other donors' samples. The DNA for the CDR3 is TGTGCCAGCAGCTTGGGGGTGAATGAGCAGTTCTTC. Protein sequence: CASSLGVNEQFF.